This TCR beta chain was recovered during a study of blood T cells in healthy people across ages (dated by TCRdb to 2014 to 2015). Study-level background: In model experiments, template switching captured roughly one uniquely barcoded TCR beta cDNA molecule for every two T cells. The donors were split into four age groups: young (average around 16 years), middle-aged (roughly 39), aged (approximately 60) and long-lived (approximately 80). Age-related changes in TCR beta repertoire diversity were measured in the study by deep sequencing normalized with unique cDNA molecular identifiers. For two donors (one aged 18 to 30 and one aged 80 or older), the study analyzed two additional independent replicas of 1 million unique cDNA reads from the same blood draw. Donors of different ages were randomly distributed across sequencing lanes to avoid experimental bias.

The research as a whole found: As age increased, observed TCR beta diversity per million T cells dropped in a roughly linear way, and a significant reduction was already evident by age around 41. Total diversity estimates from one million sequenced T cells were considered lower bounds and underestimates. Compared with the aged group, the long-lived group had more naive CD4+ T cells, fewer expanded clones and increased TCR diversity, suggesting age selection. Since profiling was done on bulk unsorted PBMCs, naive and antigen-experienced compartments could not be conclusively compared. The CMV infection status of donors was not known, potentially confounding age-related changes in expanded clonotypes. The percentage of naive T cells measured by flow cytometry correlated strongly with observed TCR beta diversity.

At the junction V is shortened by 4 bases and J by 2 bases, with 21 bases in between. The CDR3, cysteine through phenylalanine, is 17 amino acids long. The read is trimmed to its CDR3 DNA, 51 bases read in frame from base 1. Taken from the germline V gene, the CDR1 and CDR2 loops are MGHRA and YSYEKL. Systemically healthy Caucasian individuals from Russia, around 38 in total and aged about 6 to 90 years, were included as donors. Each donor gave 8 to 10 milliliters of peripheral blood, drawn into EDTA-treated Vacutainer tubes. Ficoll-Paque density-gradient centrifugation was used to isolate PBMCs, with at least 7 million per sample. Total RNA, at least 5.5 micrograms per sample, was extracted from PBMCs with Trizol reagent. For every donor, flow cytometry on a PBMC aliquot measured the percentage of naive CD45RAhigh/CD27high T cells. Notes on this clonotype: Its binding antigen is unknown. No much larger clonotype is one base removed from it; base qualities were not supplied.

Libraries were prepared through 5' RACE. The reads were generated on an Illumina HiSeq 2500. A second roughly 7 to 11 cycle PCR used a sample-barcoded 5' primer and a J-beta primer mix. Each TCR beta cDNA molecule received a unique molecular identifier from a template-switch 5' adaptor carrying 12 random nucleotides. Each sample yielded at least 2.5 million CDR3-containing paired-end reads. The Mint cDNA synthesis kit, primed by a TRBC-specific oligonucleotide, was used to synthesize first-strand cDNA from all RNA. Following uracil-DNA glycosylase treatment, all cDNA underwent a first 18-cycle PCR with the universal primers M1SS and BC2_uni_R. As for the original processing: Each sample was normalized by randomly selecting 1 million high-quality reads, each carrying a distinct molecular identifier. Instead of being binned into consensus sequences, reads that shared molecular identifiers were thrown out. CDR3 identification, clonotype clustering and error correction used MiTCR with a Q25 quality threshold and the strictest error-elimination algorithm. Lower-bound total TCR beta diversity was estimated with a nonparametric unseen species model using Euler transformation. TCRdb's own reprocessing of the public reads used fastp at Q25 and MiXCR and kept productive beta chains. Each CDR3 protein gets just one entry, which takes the most common genes and DNA from the rows behind it. Clone size and V and J calls follow TCRdb, not the original study. In this sample the table shows about 1.8 million distinct CDR3 sequences, around 50% of which occur a single time. The ten largest clones capture around 2.1% of the sample.

This receptor was taken from a woman aged 40 to 50 in good health. Sequences were obtained from blood. The receptor chain draws on TRBV4-1 and TRBJ2-7, with a weak D call of TRBD1 (6 bases match). The nucleotide sequence is given as TGCGCCAGCAGCCCTCAAGAAACAGGGTACTACACCTACGAGCAGTACTTC. Translated, it reads CASSPQETGYYTYEQYF.